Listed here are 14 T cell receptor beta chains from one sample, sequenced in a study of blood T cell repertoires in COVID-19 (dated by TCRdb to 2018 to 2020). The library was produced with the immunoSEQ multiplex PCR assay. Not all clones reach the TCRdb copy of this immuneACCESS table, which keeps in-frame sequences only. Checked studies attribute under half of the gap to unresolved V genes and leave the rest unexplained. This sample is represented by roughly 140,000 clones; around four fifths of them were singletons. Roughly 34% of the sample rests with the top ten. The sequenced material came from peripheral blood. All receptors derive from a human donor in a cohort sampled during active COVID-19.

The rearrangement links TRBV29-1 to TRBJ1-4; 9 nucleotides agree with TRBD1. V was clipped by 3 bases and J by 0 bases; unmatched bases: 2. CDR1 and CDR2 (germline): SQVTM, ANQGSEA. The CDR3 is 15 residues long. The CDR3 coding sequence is TGCAGCGTTGAGGGACAGGGTGCAACTAATGAAAAACTGTTTTTT. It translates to CSVEGQGATNEKLFF.

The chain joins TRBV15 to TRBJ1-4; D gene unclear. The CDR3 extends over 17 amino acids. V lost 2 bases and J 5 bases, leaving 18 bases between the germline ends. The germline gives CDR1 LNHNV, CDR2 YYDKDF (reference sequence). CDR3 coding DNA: TGTGCCACCAGCAGACTAGCCGGGATTTTTCCGAATGAAAAACTGTTTTTT. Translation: CATSRLAGIFPNEKLFF.

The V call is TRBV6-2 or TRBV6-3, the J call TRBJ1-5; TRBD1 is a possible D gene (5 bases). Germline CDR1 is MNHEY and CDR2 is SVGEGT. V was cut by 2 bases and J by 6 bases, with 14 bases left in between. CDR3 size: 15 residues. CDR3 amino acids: CASSYPGQGGQPQHF. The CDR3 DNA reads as TGTGCCAGCAGTTACCCCGGCCAGGGAGGTCAGCCCCAGCATTTT.

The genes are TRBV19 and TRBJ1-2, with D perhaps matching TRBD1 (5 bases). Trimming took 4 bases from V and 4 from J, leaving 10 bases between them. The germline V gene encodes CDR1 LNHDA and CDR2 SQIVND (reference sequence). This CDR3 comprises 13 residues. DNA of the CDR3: TGTGCCAGTAGTACGCAGGGTGCCTATGGCTACACCTTC. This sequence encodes CASSTQGAYGYTF.

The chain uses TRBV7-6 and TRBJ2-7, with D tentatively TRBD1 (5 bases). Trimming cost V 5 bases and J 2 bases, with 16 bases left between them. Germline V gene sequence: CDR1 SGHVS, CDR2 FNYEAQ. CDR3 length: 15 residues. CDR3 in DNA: TGTGCCAGCAGCCTAGGGCAGGGATTTACCTACGAGCAGTACTTC. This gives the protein CASSLGQGFTYEQYF.

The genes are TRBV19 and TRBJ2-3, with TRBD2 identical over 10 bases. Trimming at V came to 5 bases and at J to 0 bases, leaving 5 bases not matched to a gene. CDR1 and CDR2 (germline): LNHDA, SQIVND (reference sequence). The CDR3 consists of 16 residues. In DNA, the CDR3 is TGTGCCAGTAGTGTACTAGCGGGAACTAGCACAGATACGCAGTATTTT. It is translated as CASSVLAGTSTDTQYF.

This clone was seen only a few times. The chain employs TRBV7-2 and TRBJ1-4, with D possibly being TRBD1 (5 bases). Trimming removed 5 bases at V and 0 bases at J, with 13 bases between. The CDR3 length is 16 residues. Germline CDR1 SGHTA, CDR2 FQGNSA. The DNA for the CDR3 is TGTGCCAGCAGCGCCACTCGGGGGTCAACTAATGAAAAACTGTTTTTT. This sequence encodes CASSATRGSTNEKLFF.

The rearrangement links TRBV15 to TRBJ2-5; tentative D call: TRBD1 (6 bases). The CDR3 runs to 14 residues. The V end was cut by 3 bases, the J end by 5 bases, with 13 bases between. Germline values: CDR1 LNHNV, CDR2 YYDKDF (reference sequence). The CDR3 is CATSSQIQGETQYF. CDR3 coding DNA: TGTGCCACCAGCAGCCAGATTCAGGGGGAGACCCAGTACTTC.

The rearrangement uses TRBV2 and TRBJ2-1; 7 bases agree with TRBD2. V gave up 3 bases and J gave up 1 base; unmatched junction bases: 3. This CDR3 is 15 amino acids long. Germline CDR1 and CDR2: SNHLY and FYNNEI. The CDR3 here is CASSDSGGSYNEQFF. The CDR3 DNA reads TGTGCCAGCAGTGATTCCGGGGGGTCCTACAATGAGCAGTTCTTC.

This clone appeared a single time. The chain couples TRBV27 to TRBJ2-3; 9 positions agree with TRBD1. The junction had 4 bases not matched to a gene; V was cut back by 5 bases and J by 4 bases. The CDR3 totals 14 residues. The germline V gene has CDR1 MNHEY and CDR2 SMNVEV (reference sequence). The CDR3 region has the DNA TGTGCCAGCAGTGCAGACAGGGGGTCAGATACGCAGTATTTT. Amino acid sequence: CASSADRGSDTQYF.

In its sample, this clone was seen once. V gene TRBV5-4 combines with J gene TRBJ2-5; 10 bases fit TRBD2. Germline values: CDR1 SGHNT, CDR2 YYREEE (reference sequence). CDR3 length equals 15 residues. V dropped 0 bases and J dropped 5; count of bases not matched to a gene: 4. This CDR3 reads CASSLVAGGMETQYF. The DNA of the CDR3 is TGTGCCAGCAGCTTGGTAGCGGGGGGTATGGAGACCCAGTACTTC. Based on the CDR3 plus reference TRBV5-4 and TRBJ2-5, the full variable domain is ETGVTQSPTHLIKTRGQQVTLRCSSQSGHNTVSWYQQALGQGPQFIFQYYREEENGRGNFPPRFSGLQFPNYSSELNVNALELDDSALYLCASSLVAGGMETQYFGPGTRLLVL.

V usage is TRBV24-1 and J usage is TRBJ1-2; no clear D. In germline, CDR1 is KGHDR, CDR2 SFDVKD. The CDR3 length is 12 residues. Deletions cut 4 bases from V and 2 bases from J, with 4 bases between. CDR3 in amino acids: CATSDRNYGYTF. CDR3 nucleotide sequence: TGTGCCACCAGTGACAGGAACTATGGCTACACCTTC.

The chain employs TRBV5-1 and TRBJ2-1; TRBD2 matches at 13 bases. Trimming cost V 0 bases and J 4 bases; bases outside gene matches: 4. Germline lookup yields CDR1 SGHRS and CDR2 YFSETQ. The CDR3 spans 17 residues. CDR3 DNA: TGCGCCAGCAGCTTGGCGACTAGCGGGGGGCCTTACAATGAGCAGTTCTTC. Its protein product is CASSLATSGGPYNEQFF.

In nucleotides, the CDR3 is TGTGCCAGCACTACGACAGGGGGCGCCTATGGCTACACCTTC. It yields the protein CASTTTGGAYGYTF. This rearrangement joins TRBV2 to TRBJ1-2; 10 bases align to TRBD1. The germline gives CDR1 SNHLY, CDR2 FYNNEI. The V gene end was trimmed by 7 bases and the J gene end by 4 bases; junction bases not matched to a gene: 6. This CDR3 has 14 amino acids. The whole variable domain, filled in from reference TRBV2 and TRBJ1-2, reads EPEVTQTPSHQVTQMGQEVILRCVPISNHLYFYWYRQILGQKVEFLVSFYNNEISEKSEIFDDQFSVERPDGSNFTLKIRSTKLEDSAMYFCASTTTGGAYGYTFGSGTRLTVV.